This T cell receptor (beta chain) was captured in a study of cytomegalovirus exposure and HLA in healthy donors. Findings and caveats of the study: Among TCR beta chains, those listed as cytomegalovirus-associated numbered 164. With later analysis, a missense DCLRE1C variant became linked to TCR beta V- and J-gene trimming. Specificity for CMV antigens was confirmed in vitro for a few of the CMV-associated chains. When analyzed later, the rates of TCR association showed variation by HLA locus, with DRB1 the most and HLA-C the fewest.

Germline V gives CDR1 LNHDA, CDR2 SQIVND (reference sequence). This CDR3 comprises 14 residues. Trimming removed 5 bases from V and 4 bases from J; junction bases left unmatched: 4. Comment on this clone: Its specificity is unknown.

PCR amplification relied on 60 Vbeta primers (plus 13 Jbeta primers). Assay: immunoSEQ multiplex PCR; the TCRdb copy retains only in-frame clones and omits some. Of roughly 280,000 clones detected, under 80% appear once; the ten largest clones hold around 2.3%. Sample: PBMCs. This clonotype was obtained from a female donor in good health and CMV-seronegative. The chain recombines TRBV19 with TRBJ2-5; 10 nucleotides line up with TRBD1. The CDR3 coding sequence is TGTGCCAGTAGTGAGACAGGGGGCATAGAGACCCAGTACTTC. Its protein product is CASSETGGIETQYF.